This TCR beta chain was sequenced during a study of STAT5B mutations in CD4+ large granular lymphocyte leukemia. About the study: Healthy donors showed HLA-associated enrichment of the CDR3 'QG' motif.

The study, taken as a whole, reports: No patients shared main leukemic clonotypes, though around 25% appeared at low frequency elsewhere. Patient CD4-sorted repertoires looked more clonal than healthy CD4+ repertoires, even without putative leukemic clones. Compared with healthy controls (2/35), patient top clones favored TRBV06 (8/27).

A word on this clone: The antigen is not known.

Per germline, CDR1 GTSNPN and CDR2 SVGIG (reference sequence). This CDR3 has 14 residues. V was cut by 0 bases and J by 6 bases, with 14 bases left in between. TCRdb keeps only in-frame clones here, not all; method: immunoSEQ multiplex PCR. The sample contains 20,000 or so clones, 65% to 85% of which appear only once. The receptor was isolated from a human donor in good health. J is TRBJ1-2 and V is TRBV30; no clear D. Sequencing input: CD4+ T cells from blood buffy coats. The CDR3 nucleotides read TGTGCCTGGAGTGTGGAACATGGGGTGAATGGCTACACCTTC. It specifies CAWSVEHGVNGYTF. Drawing the rest from reference TRBV30 and TRBJ1-2, the complete variable domain is SQTIHQWPATLVQPVGSPLSLECTVEGTSNPNLYWYRQAAGRGLQLLFYSVGIGQISSEVPQNLSASRPQDRQFILSSKKLLLSDSGFYLCAWSVEHGVNGYTFGSGTRLTVV.